This is a list of T cell receptor beta chains from one sample in a study of blood T cells in healthy people across ages. TCRdb itself ran the 5' RACE reads through MiXCR, one entry per CDR3 protein. The sample has 600,000 to 900,000 distinct CDR3 sequences, under 30% seen once; the top ten hold about 3%. These sequences were also reported in another study, on T cells of mothers and their children.

Sequencing was done on a sample of blood. These receptors were obtained from a boy younger than 18 in good health. Each CDR3 is given with its conserved first and last residue. The D gene is left open where the match is weak. Clone size, where shown, is once, few, many, or a class for clones that have expanded.

clone_size j_call d_call v_call cdr3_nt cdr3_aa
few TRBJ2-1 TRBD2 TRBV10-3 TGTGCCATCAGTGGGGCTAGCGGCAATGAGCAGTTCTTC CAISGASGNEQFF
few TRBJ2-1 TRBD2 TRBV7-7 TGTGCCAGCAGCCGGAGCGGGGCGGGGAATGAGCAGTTCTTC CASSRSGAGNEQFF
few TRBJ2-7 TRBD1 TRBV28 TGTGCCAGCAGCTCTACAGGGGCCTCCTCCTACGAGCAGTACTTC CASSSTGASSYEQYF
few TRBJ2-1 TRBD2 TRBV6-5 TGTGCCAGCAGTTACCCACTTCTTCTAGCGGGGGGCTTCTACAATGAGCAGTTCTTC CASSYPLLLAGGFYNEQFF
few TRBJ2-2 NA TRBV18 TGTGCCAGCTCACCACCTACTAGAGGCACCGGGGAGCTGTTTTTT CASSPPTRGTGELFF
NA TRBJ2-7 NA TRBV18 TGTGCCAGCTCACAACCGGGTCCCTCCTACGAGCAGTACTTC CASSQPGPSYEQYF
NA TRBJ2-4 NA TRBV12-3/TRBV12-4 TGTGCCAGCAGTTACGCGCCAGGGAACATTCAGTACTTC CASSYAPGNIQYF
few TRBJ1-1 NA TRBV5-1 TGCGCCAGCAGCTTGGAGGGACAGAACACTGAAGCTTTCTTT CASSLEGQNTEAFF
once TRBJ1-1 NA TRBV10-3 TGTGCCATCAGTGGGGGGGGAGCGAACACTGAAGCTTTCTTT CAISGGGANTEAFF
few TRBJ2-2 NA TRBV12-5 TGTGCTAGTGCCCTCCCCGGGGTCACCGGGGAGCTGTTTTTT CASALPGVTGELFF
few TRBJ1-4 NA TRBV5-1 TGCGCCAGCAGCCCTGGTGGAGGAGGGAGTGAAAAACTGTTTTTT CASSPGGGGSEKLFF
NA TRBJ2-1 TRBD2 TRBV7-9 TGTGCCAGCAGCTTGCCCTGGACTAGCGATTACAATGAGCAGTTCTTC CASSLPWTSDYNEQFF
few TRBJ2-5 TRBD2 TRBV3-1 TGTGCCAGCAGCCAATTTTCCCCAGCGGGGGGGCTTGGAAAGACCCAGTACTTC CASSQFSPAGGLGKTQYF
few TRBJ2-1 TRBD1 TRBV29-1 TGCAGCGTCGGGACAGGGGTTTACAATGAGCAGTTCTTC CSVGTGVYNEQFF
once TRBJ1-3 NA TRBV2 TGTGCCAGCACAGGGGCTCCCTCTGGAAACACCATATATTTT CASTGAPSGNTIYF
few TRBJ2-2 NA TRBV29-1 TGCAGCGTTGAAGAACCCAGGGCGAACACCGGGGAGCTGTTTTTT CSVEEPRANTGELFF
few TRBJ2-5 NA TRBV5-1 TGCGCCAGCAGCTCGGGACGGCACCAAGAGACCCAGTACTTC CASSSGRHQETQYF
few TRBJ2-2 NA TRBV5-1 TGCGCCAGCAGCTTGTTTCCCACCGGGGAGCTGTTTTTT CASSLFPTGELFF
NA TRBJ2-3 NA TRBV6-5 TGTGCCAGCAGTTACGGAAGGGAGCTGTATACGCAGTATTTT CASSYGRELYTQYF
few TRBJ2-7 NA TRBV29-1 TGCAGCGTTGAAGCGTCAGACACCCGCTCCTACGAGCAGTACTTC CSVEASDTRSYEQYF
NA TRBJ2-1 TRBD2 TRBV3-1 TGTGCCAGCAGCCAATACCACCTCAGACTAGCGGGGGGGCCGGGAAATGAGCAGTTCTTC CASSQYHLRLAGGPGNEQFF
NA TRBJ2-7 NA TRBV28 TGTGCCAGCAGTTTCGGGCAGGTATCCTACGAGCAGTACTTC CASSFGQVSYEQYF
NA TRBJ2-1 NA TRBV21-1 TGTGCCAGCAGCAAAGTTTCCAGGGAATATCATGAGCAGTTCTTC CASSKVSREYHEQFF
NA TRBJ2-5 TRBD2 TRBV11-2 TGTGCCAGCAGCCGAGCGGGACTAGCGGGGGGCGGGTTGGCCCAGTACTTC CASSRAGLAGGGLAQYF
few TRBJ1-3 TRBD1 TRBV18 TGTGCCAGCTCATCGGTTTCAGGGGGAACTGGAAACACCATATATTTT CASSSVSGGTGNTIYF
many TRBJ1-4 NA TRBV27 TGTGCCAGCAGCTACAGGTGGGATGAAAAACTGTTTTTT CASSYRWDEKLFF
NA TRBJ2-5 TRBD2 TRBV4-1 TGCGCCAGCAGCCAAGGTTCGACTAGCGGGGGAGAGACCCAGTACTTC CASSQGSTSGGETQYF
NA TRBJ2-7 NA TRBV28 TGTGCCAGCAGTCCCCGAACTAGGTTCCACGAGCAGTACTTC CASSPRTRFHEQYF
NA TRBJ2-1 TRBD2 TRBV9 TGTGCCAGCAGCGGCAGGGGTAGCGGGGGAGGATCCTACAATGAGCAGTTCTTC CASSGRGSGGGSYNEQFF
once TRBJ2-3 NA TRBV11-2 TGTGCCAGCAGCTTAGCAGGGCCAGGCTGCACAGATACGCAGTATTTT CASSLAGPGCTDTQYF
NA TRBJ1-2 TRBD1 TRBV11-2 TGTGCCAGCAGGCGGACAGGGTCCCATGGCTACACCTTC CASRRTGSHGYTF
NA TRBJ2-1 TRBD1 TRBV16 TGTGCCAGCAGCCAAGAGACAGGGTCGCAGTTCTTC CASSQETGSQFF